A single sample is the source of the 19 T cell receptor beta chains below, sequenced in a study of neoadjuvant anti-PD-1 for oral cavity cancer. Sequencing used immunoSEQ multiplex PCR; TCRdb keeps in-frame clones, though not all of them. The table has about 7,600 clones, nearly 55% seen once. Material: tumor tissue, obtained before nivolumab (anti-PD-1) treatment. These TCRs come from a person aged 35-79 years with oral cavity squamous cell carcinoma.

This clone occurred a few times. This chain uses TRBV5-1 with TRBJ2-3, with 11 bases aligning to TRBD2. The CDR3 extends over 15 amino acids. From germline, CDR1 is SGHRS and CDR2 YFSETQ. The V and J ends lost 4 bases and 5 bases, in that order; junction bases with no gene match: 6. The CDR3 sequence: CASSAVGLAVDTQYF. The CDR3 nucleotides are TGCGCCAGCAGCGCGGTGGGACTAGCGGTAGATACGCAGTATTTT.

The chain recombines TRBV10-2 with TRBJ2-7; tentatively, D is TRBD1 (6 bases). The CDR3 totals 12 residues. CDR1 and CDR2 (germline): WSHSY, SAAADI. Deletions cut 7 bases from V and 8 bases from J, with 15 bases between. The CDR3 protein is CASNNPGTQQYF. In DNA form, the CDR3 reads TGCGCCAGCAATAACCCCGGGACACAGCAGTACTTC.

The V and J genes are TRBV14 and TRBJ2-3; maybe TRBD1 (6 bases). V lost 3 bases and J lost 6, with 13 bases in between. The germline V gene has CDR1 SGHDN and CDR2 FVKESK. This CDR3 has 14 residues. The CDR3 sequence is CASSQGARSDTQYF. The CDR3 DNA sequence: TGTGCCAGCAGCCAGGGGGCGCGGAGTGATACGCAGTATTTT.

This chain uses TRBV7-2 with TRBJ2-1; TRBD2 agrees at 7 bases. The V and J ends lost 5 bases and 7 bases, in that order; junction bases with no gene match: 11. The CDR3 covers 15 residues. The germline V gene has CDR1 SGHTA and CDR2 FQGNSA. For the CDR3, the DNA is TGTGCCAGCAGCACGTGGACTAGAGTTGGGAATGAGCAGTTCTTC. Amino acid sequence: CASSTWTRVGNEQFF.

About this clone: The sample contains more than one DNA sequence encoding this CDR3. The chain recombines TRBV29-1 with TRBJ1-5; D perhaps matches TRBD1 (6 bases). The CDR3 runs to 13 residues. Germline CDR1 is SQVTM and CDR2 is ANQGSEA. Trimming cost V 0 bases and J 5 bases, with 8 bases left between them. As DNA, the CDR3 is TGCAGCGTTGAAGAGGACAGATATCAGCCCCAGCATTTT. Its translation is CSVEEDRYQPQHF.

The chain combines TRBV5-8 with TRBJ2-3; 9 nucleotides line up with TRBD2. The V segment lost 4 bases and the J segment 3 bases; nucleotides outside the gene matches: 21. CDR1 SGHTS and CDR2 YDEGEE come from the germline V gene. The CDR3 has 20 residues. CDR3 protein: CASSTSRWASGNRGTDTQYF. The CDR3, as DNA: TGTGCCAGCAGCACCTCCCGGTGGGCTAGCGGGAATCGCGGTACAGATACGCAGTATTTT.

This chain links TRBV10-3 with TRBJ2-7, with D tentatively TRBD2 (5 bases). The CDR3 contains 15 residues. V was clipped by 0 bases and J by 0 bases, with 9 bases between them. Germline V CDR1 and CDR2: ENHRY, SYGVKD. In DNA, the CDR3 is TGTGCCATCAGTGAGTCGGGGAGTCCCTCCTACGAGCAGTACTTC. Residues: CAISESGSPSYEQYF.

The CDR3 region is CAPGGPPGNTIYF. The CDR3 DNA sequence: TGCGCCCCCGGGGGACCGCCTGGAAACACCATATATTTT. This sequence joins TRBV5-1 and TRBJ1-3, with D tentatively TRBD1 (5 bases). The CDR3 extends over 13 amino acids. Per germline, CDR1 SGHRS and CDR2 YFSETQ. The V and J ends lost 10 bases and 2 bases respectively, with 13 bases between them.

The V call is TRBV15, the J call TRBJ2-1; 10 nucleotides match TRBD2. Germline-derived CDR1 and CDR2 are LNHNV and YYDKDF (reference sequence). The CDR3 covers 17 residues. The V and J ends lost 1 base and 6 bases, in that order; junction bases with no gene match: 9. CDR3 DNA sequence: TGTGCCACCAGCAGAGCCCTAGCGGGAGTTTATCCCAATGAGCAGTTCTTC. It specifies CATSRALAGVYPNEQFF.

J is TRBJ2-5 and V is TRBV27; TRBD2 agrees at 10 bases. Germline CDR1 reads MNHEY; CDR2 reads SMNVEV (reference sequence). This CDR3 has 24 amino acids. Trimming cost V 5 bases and J 2 bases; bases outside gene matches: 32. The CDR3, as DNA: TGTGCCAGCAGTAAACGTCTCAGGGGTTCGAGCGGGAGGGCCGTAGGGTGGGCACAAGAGACCCAGTACTTC. It yields the protein CASSKRLRGSSGRAVGWAQETQYF.

V gene TRBV28 combines with J gene TRBJ1-5; D remains unclear. Trimming left V 5 bases short and J 6 bases short, with 20 bases between. This CDR3 has 16 amino acids. Per germline, CDR1 MDHEN and CDR2 SYDVKM. The DNA of the CDR3 is TGTGCCAGCAGTGATCTTCTAAAGGGTGAGGGTCAGCCCCAGCATTTT. This translates into CASSDLLKGEGQPQHF.

CDR3 residues: CASSVPPVGDTQYF. In DNA, the CDR3 is TGTGCCAGCAGCGTACCGCCGGTCGGGGATACGCAGTATTTT. V is TRBV9 and J is TRBJ2-3; D uncertain. CDR1 is SGDLS, CDR2 YYNGEE, per germline. V was cut by 1 base and J by 6 bases, with 12 bases left in between. The CDR3 consists of 14 residues.

The chain carries TRBV5-4 and TRBJ1-2; 7 nucleotides align to TRBD1. V was clipped by 3 bases and J by 6 bases; unmatched bases: 5. CDR3 length: 13 amino acids. CDR1 and CDR2 from the germline V gene are SGHNT and YYREEE (reference sequence). The CDR3 here is CASSSRGQNGYTF. The CDR3 DNA reads as TGTGCCAGCAGCTCAAGGGGGCAAAATGGCTACACCTTC.

The chain employs TRBV6-5 and TRBJ1-1, with 9 nucleotides matching TRBD1. The CDR3 is 14 residues long. The germline CDR1 and CDR2 sequences are MNHEY and SVGAGI. Trimming took 6 bases from V and 2 from J; bases not matched to a gene: 4. The chain's CDR3 is CASRDRGPNTEAFF. CDR3 DNA: TGTGCCAGCAGGGACAGGGGTCCTAACACTGAAGCTTTCTTT.

The V call is TRBV25-1, the J call TRBJ1-1, with a tentative D call TRBD1 (5 bases). V dropped 5 bases and J dropped 5 bases, with 12 bases sitting between them. There are 13 residues in the CDR3. In germline, CDR1 is MGHDK, CDR2 SYGVNS. CDR3 DNA: TGTGCCAGCAGTACAGGTCCGCGTACTGAAGCTTTCTTT. It codes for CASSTGPRTEAFF.

The gene calls are TRBV11-2 and TRBJ2-1; tentatively, D is TRBD1 (5 bases). The CDR3 is 15 amino acids. The germline gives CDR1 SGHAT, CDR2 FQNNGV. With 2 bases removed from V and 0 bases from J, the gap between germline ends came to 8 bases. CDR3 sequence (DNA): TGTGCCAGCAGCTTAACAGGAAGCTCCTACAATGAGCAGTTCTTC. Its translation: CASSLTGSSYNEQFF.

The rearrangement uses TRBV19 and TRBJ2-1; maybe TRBD2 (6 bases). Germline V gene data show CDR1 as LNHDA and CDR2 as SQIVND (reference sequence). The V end was cut by 3 bases, the J end by 4 bases, with 10 bases between. CDR3 length equals 14 residues. The CDR3 nucleotides read TGTGCCAGTAGTATCTTGGGGGGTTACAATGAGCAGTTCTTC. This gives the protein CASSILGGYNEQFF.

The table lists this clone with a few counts. The gene calls are TRBV11-2 and TRBJ1-1, with 7 bases identical to TRBD1. V shed 3 bases, J shed 3 bases, and the junction held 4 bases outside the gene matches. The germline V gene has CDR1 SGHAT and CDR2 FQNNGV. The CDR3 runs 14 residues. As DNA, the CDR3 is TGTGCCAGCAGCTTGGGGACAGCTTACACTGAAGCTTTCTTT. Translated, it gives CASSLGTAYTEAFF.

The CDR3 sequence is CASSLGGTSGYEQYF. The CDR3 bases are TGCGCCAGCAGCTTAGGAGGGACTAGCGGCTACGAGCAGTACTTC. The chain couples TRBV5-1 to TRBJ2-7, with 11 bases that match TRBD2. The CDR3 covers 15 residues. Germline loops: CDR1 SGHRS, CDR2 YFSETQ. Trimming removed 2 bases from V and 3 bases from J; junction bases left unmatched: 4.